This note documents a single T cell receptor (beta chain) sequence. Antigen: not known. The sample originates from a study of cytomegalovirus exposure and HLA in healthy donors. Study context: Clustering assigned 81% of the 350 to 450 genotyped donors to the Caucasian-associated ancestry cluster. Study-wide findings and caveats: Data from an earlier analysis indicated that most TCR beta V segments were productive either about 90% or about 30% of the time. A few chains tied to CMV proved CMV antigen-specific in vitro. The study designated some 180 TCR beta chains cytomegalovirus-associated.

It was with 60 Vbeta and 13 Jbeta primers that the PCR ran. Clones were read by immunoSEQ multiplex PCR, and TCRdb kept only the in-frame ones, dropping some. Of some 120,000 clones listed, just under 70% were seen once; the top ten hold 8% to 9.5%. The CDR3 is 16 amino acids. Germline assignment: CDR1 SGHTA and CDR2 FQGTGA. V lost 4 bases and J lost 7; bases outside the gene matches: 7. The sequencing sample was made of PBMCs. This TCR came from a man younger than 40 in good health and CMV-seropositive. The V call is TRBV7-3, the J call TRBJ2-2, with TRBD2 identical over 12 bases. The CDR3 DNA follows: TGTGCCAGCAGCTCGACTAGCGGGGGCGGAATCGGGGAGCTGTTTTTT. It translates to CASSSTSGGGIGELFF.